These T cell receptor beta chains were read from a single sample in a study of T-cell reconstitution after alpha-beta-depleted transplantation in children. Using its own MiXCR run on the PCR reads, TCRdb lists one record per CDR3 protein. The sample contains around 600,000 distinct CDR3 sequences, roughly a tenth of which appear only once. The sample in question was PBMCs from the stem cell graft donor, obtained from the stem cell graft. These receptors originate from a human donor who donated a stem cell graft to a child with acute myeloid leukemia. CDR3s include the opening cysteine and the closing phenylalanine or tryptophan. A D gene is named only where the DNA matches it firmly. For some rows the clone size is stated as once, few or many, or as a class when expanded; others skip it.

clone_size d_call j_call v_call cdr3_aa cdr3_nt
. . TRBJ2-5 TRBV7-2 CASSSTSGLRSETQYF TGTGCCAGCAGCTCAACGTCGGGACTCCGATCAGAGACCCAGTACTTC
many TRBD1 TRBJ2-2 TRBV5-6 CASSSRQGAGGELFF TGTGCCAGCAGCTCAAGACAGGGGGCCGGCGGGGAGCTGTTTTTT
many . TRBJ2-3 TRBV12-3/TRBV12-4 CASSFKGDADTQYF TGTGCCAGCAGTTTTAAGGGGGATGCAGATACGCAGTATTTT
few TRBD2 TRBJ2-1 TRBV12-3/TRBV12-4 CASSLLAGEYKFF TGTGCCAGCAGTTTATTGGCGGGAGAATATAAGTTCTTC
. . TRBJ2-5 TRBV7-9 CASNAVGGQETQYF TGTGCCAGCAACGCCGTCGGGGGTCAAGAGACCCAGTACTTC
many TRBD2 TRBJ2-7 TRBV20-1 CSARTSGRLYEQYF TGCAGTGCTAGGACTAGCGGACGACTCTACGAGCAGTACTTC
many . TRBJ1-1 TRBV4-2 CASSQENGANTEAFF TGTGCCAGCAGCCAAGAGAACGGTGCGAACACTGAAGCTTTCTTT
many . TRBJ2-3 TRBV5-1 CASSLDGQPGGTDTQYF TGCGCCAGCAGCTTGGATGGACAGCCCGGGGGCACAGATACGCAGTATTTT
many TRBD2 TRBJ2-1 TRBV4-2 CASSQDRTSGAYNEQFF TGTGCCAGCAGCCAAGATAGGACTAGCGGGGCCTACAATGAGCAGTTCTTC
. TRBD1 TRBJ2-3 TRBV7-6 CASSPRDRGLEVGADTQYF TGTGCCAGCAGCCCGCGGGACAGGGGGCTGGAGGTTGGCGCAGATACGCAGTATTTT
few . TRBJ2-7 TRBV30 CAWRALGGLLEQYF TGTGCCTGGAGAGCCCTCGGGGGGCTGTTGGAGCAGTACTTC
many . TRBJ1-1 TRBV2 CARRAGLNTEAFF TGTGCCAGACGGGCAGGGTTGAACACTGAAGCTTTCTTT
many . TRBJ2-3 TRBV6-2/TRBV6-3 CASSLPGPGKQYF TGTGCCAGCAGTCTCCCGGGGCCCGGAAAGCAGTATTTT
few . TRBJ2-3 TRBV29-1 CSASVGAGDTQYF TGCAGCGCCAGCGTGGGCGCGGGGGATACGCAGTATTTT
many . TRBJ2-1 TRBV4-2 CASSQVSGNSYNEQFF TGTGCCAGCAGCCAAGTGAGCGGTAACTCCTACAATGAGCAGTTCTTC
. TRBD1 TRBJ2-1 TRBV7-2 CASARQGGNEQFF TGTGCCAGCGCACGACAGGGTGGAAATGAGCAGTTCTTC
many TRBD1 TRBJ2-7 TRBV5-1 CASSIRQGIYEQYF TGCGCCAGCAGCATCAGACAGGGGATATACGAGCAGTACTTC